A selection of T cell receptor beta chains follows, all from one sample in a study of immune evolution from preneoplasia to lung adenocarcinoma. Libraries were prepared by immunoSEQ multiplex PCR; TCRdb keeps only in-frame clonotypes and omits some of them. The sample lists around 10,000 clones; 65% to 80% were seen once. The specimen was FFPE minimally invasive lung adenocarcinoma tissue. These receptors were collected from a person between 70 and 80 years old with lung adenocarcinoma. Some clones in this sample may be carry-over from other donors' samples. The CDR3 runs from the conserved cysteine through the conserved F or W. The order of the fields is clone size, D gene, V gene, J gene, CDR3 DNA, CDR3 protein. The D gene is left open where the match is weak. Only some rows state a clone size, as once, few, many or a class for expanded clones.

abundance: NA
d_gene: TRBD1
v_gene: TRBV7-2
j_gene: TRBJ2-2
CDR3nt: TGTGCCAGCAGCTCACCGGGACAGGGGGCTCGGGAGCTGTTTTTT
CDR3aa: CASSSPGQGARELFF

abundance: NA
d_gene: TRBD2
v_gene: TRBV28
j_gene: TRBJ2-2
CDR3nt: TGTGCCAGCAGAACGGGGGGGAGGCTGTTTTTT
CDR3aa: CASRTGGRLFF

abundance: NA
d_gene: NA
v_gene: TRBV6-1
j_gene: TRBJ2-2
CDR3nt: TGTGCCAGCAGTGACATAGGCGGGGAGCTGTTTTTT
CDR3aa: CASSDIGGELFF

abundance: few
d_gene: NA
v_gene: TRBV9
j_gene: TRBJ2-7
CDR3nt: TGTGCCAGCAGGTACCCTTCTACGGACGAGCAGTACTTC
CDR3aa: CASRYPSTDEQYF

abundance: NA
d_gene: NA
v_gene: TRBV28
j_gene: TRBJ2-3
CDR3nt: TGTGCCAGCACCAGCACAGATACGCAGTATTTT
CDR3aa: CASTSTDTQYF

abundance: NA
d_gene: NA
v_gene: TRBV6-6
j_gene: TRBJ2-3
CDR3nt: TGTGCCAGCAGAGGCCCCAAAGCAGATACGCAGTATTTT
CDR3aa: CASRGPKADTQYF

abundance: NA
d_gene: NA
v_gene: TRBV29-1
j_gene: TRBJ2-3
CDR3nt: TGCAGCGTTGAAGGCGGGTATTTT
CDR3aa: CSVEGGYF

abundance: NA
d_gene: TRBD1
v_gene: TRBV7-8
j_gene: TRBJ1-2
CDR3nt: TGTGCCAGCCTCGGAGAAGGAGGGGGCTTTAACTATGGCTACACCTTC
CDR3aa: CASLGEGGGFNYGYTF

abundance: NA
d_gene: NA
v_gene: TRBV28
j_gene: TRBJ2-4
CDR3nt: TGTGCCAGCAGTCTGCAGGACCCAAGGGTGGCAGCCAAAAACATTCAGTACTTC
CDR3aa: CASSLQDPRVAAKNIQYF

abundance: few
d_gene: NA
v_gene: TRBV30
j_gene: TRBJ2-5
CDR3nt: TGTGCCTGGAGAAATCAGGGTGTCCAGACCCAGTACTTC
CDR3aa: CAWRNQGVQTQYF

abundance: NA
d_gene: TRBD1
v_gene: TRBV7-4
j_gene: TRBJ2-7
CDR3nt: TGTGCCAAAGGGGGCCCTAGAGCATCGAACGAGCAGTACTTC
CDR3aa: CAKGGPRASNEQYF

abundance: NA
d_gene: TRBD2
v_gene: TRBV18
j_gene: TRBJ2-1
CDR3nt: TGTGCCAGCTCACAAGGGACTAGCGGGGGGTCGAGCTCCTACAATGAGCAGTTCTTC
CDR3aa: CASSQGTSGGSSSYNEQFF

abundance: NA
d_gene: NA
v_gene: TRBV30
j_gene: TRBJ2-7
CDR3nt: TGTGCCTGGAGTTGGACCGACTACGAGCAGTACTTC
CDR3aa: CAWSWTDYEQYF

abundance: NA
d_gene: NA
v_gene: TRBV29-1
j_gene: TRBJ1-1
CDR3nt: TGCAGCATTGGGGCAGGGAACACTGAAGCTTTCTTT
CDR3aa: CSIGAGNTEAFF

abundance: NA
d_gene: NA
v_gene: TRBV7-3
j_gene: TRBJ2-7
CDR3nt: TGTGCCAGCAGCCCAGGGCCGGGTCAGGTCTACGAGCAGTACTTC
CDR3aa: CASSPGPGQVYEQYF

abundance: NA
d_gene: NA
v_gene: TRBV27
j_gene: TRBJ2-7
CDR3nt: TGTGCCAGCAGTTCCTACGGACAGACCTACGAGCAGTACTTC
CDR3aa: CASSSYGQTYEQYF

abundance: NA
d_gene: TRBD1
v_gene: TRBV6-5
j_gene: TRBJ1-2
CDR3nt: TGTGCCAGCAGTAAGACAGGGCATGGCTACACCTTC
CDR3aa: CASSKTGHGYTF

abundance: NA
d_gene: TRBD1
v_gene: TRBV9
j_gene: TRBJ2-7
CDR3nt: TGTGCCAGCAGCGCTCTCGGGACAGGGATCATCTACGAGCAGTACTTC
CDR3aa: CASSALGTGIIYEQYF

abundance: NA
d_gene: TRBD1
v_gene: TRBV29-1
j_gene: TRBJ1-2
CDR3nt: TGCAGCGGAACAGGGGGAAACTATGGCTACACCTTC
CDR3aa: CSGTGGNYGYTF

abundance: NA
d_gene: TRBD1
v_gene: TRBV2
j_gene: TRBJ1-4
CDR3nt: TGTGCCAGCAGTGTAGACAGGGACAATGAAAAACTGTTTTTT
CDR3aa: CASSVDRDNEKLFF

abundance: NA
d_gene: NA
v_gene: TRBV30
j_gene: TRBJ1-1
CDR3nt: TGTGCCTGGAGCAAGGATCGGGGAACTGAAGCTTTCTTT
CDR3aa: CAWSKDRGTEAFF

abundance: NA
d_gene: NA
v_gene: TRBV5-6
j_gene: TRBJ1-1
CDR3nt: TGTGCCAGCAGCTTTCTAGGGGGGAACACTGAAGCTTTCTTT
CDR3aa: CASSFLGGNTEAFF

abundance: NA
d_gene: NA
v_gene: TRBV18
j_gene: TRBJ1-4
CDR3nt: TGTGCCAGCTCACCGGGGGGTAATGAAAAACTGTTTTTT
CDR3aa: CASSPGGNEKLFF

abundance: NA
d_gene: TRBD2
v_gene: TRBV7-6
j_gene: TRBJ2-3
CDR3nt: TGTGCCAGCAGCGCACGGACTAGCGGGAGATCAGATACGCAGTATTTT
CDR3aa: CASSARTSGRSDTQYF

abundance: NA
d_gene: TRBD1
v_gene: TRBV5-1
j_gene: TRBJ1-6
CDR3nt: TGCGCCAGCAGCTTAATCGGACAGGGAGATTCACCCCTCCACTTT
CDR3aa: CASSLIGQGDSPLHF

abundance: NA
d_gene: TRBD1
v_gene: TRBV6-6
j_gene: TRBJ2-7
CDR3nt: TGTGCCAGCACCACCGGGACAGGGCGGTACGAGCAGTACTTC
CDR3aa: CASTTGTGRYEQYF

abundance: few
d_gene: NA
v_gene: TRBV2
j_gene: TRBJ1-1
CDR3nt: TGTGCCAGCTCCGTGACAGGGAACACTGAAGCTTTCTTT
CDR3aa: CASSVTGNTEAFF

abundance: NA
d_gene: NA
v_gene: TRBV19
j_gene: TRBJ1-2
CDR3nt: TGTGCCAGTAGTATTGCGACTGATTATGGCTACACCTTC
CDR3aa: CASSIATDYGYTF

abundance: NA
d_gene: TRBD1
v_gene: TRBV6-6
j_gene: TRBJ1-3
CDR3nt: TGTGCCAGCAGTTGGGACAGGGCCCCTGGAAACACCATATATTTT
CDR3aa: CASSWDRAPGNTIYF